Following are 17 T cell receptor beta chains from one sample sequenced in a study of shared clonotypes between healthy human individuals. Data came from immunoSEQ multiplex PCR; TCRdb stores just in-frame clones and leaves some out. The data contain around 700,000 clones, under 80% of them singletons. The sequenced sample consisted of memory CD4+ T cells sorted from blood. Subset given: CD45RA-negative fraction. These receptor sequences come from a woman in her twenties or thirties in good health.

A few counts support this clone. V and J are TRBV7-9 and TRBJ2-2; D may be TRBD1 (6 bases). V was pared by 5 bases and J by 7 bases, with 14 bases between. The length of the CDR3 is 14 residues. Germline V gene sequence: CDR1 SEHNR, CDR2 FQNEAQ (reference sequence). The CDR3 sequence is CASSLGTGNGELFF. The CDR3 coding sequence is TGTGCCAGCAGCCTAGGAACAGGGAACGGGGAGCTGTTTTTT.

The CDR3 protein is CASSVQAGTNNEQFF. For the CDR3, the DNA is TGTGCCAGCAGTGTTCAGGCCGGGACTAACAATGAGCAGTTCTTC. The V gene is TRBV6-4, the J gene TRBJ2-1, with 7 bases that match TRBD2. CDR1 and CDR2 from the germline V gene are MRHNA and SNTAGT. The CDR3 loop spans 15 amino acids. Unmatched junction bases numbered 8, after V lost 4 bases and J lost 5 bases.

This chain links TRBV5-1 with TRBJ1-3; possibly TRBD1 for D (6 bases). CDR1 SGHRS and CDR2 YFSETQ come from the germline V gene. There are 13 residues in the CDR3. Trimming stripped 4 bases from V and 6 bases from J, with 11 bases between. The CDR3 loop reads CASSPEGVNTIYF. The CDR3 DNA follows: TGCGCCAGCAGCCCCGAGGGGGTAAACACCATATATTTT.

The chain has TRBV25-1 and TRBJ2-2; TRBD1 matches 10 bases. This CDR3 spans 14 amino acids. From germline, CDR1 is MGHDK and CDR2 SYGVNS. Trimming took 11 bases from V and 5 from J; bases not matched to a gene: 8. The CDR3 DNA is TGTGCCCGGGCAGGACAGGGGGGTACCGGGGAGCTGTTTTTT. Its protein is CARAGQGGTGELFF.

This clone was seen a single time. This sequence joins TRBV5-4 and TRBJ2-1, with D tentatively TRBD2 (5 bases). The CDR3 loop spans 14 amino acids. Trimming removed 4 bases from V and 5 bases from J, with 13 bases in between. CDR1 SGHNT and CDR2 YYREEE come from the germline V gene (reference sequence). The CDR3 region has the DNA TGTGCCAGCAGCCGAGAGGGTAGCCACAATGAGCAGTTCTTC. Amino acid sequence: CASSREGSHNEQFF.

The chain joins TRBV4-1 to TRBJ2-5; D may match TRBD1 or TRBD2 (5 bases each). Trimming stripped 2 bases from V and 5 bases from J, with 9 bases between. The CDR3 contains 13 residues. Germline assignment: CDR1 MGHRA and CDR2 YSYEKL. CDR3 amino acids: CASSQWDAETQYF. The CDR3 DNA reads as TGCGCCAGCAGCCAATGGGACGCGGAGACCCAGTACTTC.

The genes are TRBV6-5 and TRBJ1-2, with D unresolved. This CDR3 has 12 residues. Germline loops: CDR1 MNHEY, CDR2 SVGAGI. Trimming cost V 10 bases and J 8 bases, with 17 bases left between them. The CDR3 sequence: CATPPRGNGYTF. Here the CDR3 DNA reads TGTGCCACTCCACCCCGGGGTAACGGCTACACCTTC.

This clone was counted once. The chain links TRBV19 to TRBJ2-5, with D hard to call. The CDR3 has 13 amino acids. Trimming removed 1 base at V and 9 bases at J, with 12 bases between. Germline V lookup: CDR1 LNHDA, CDR2 SQIVND (reference sequence). CDR3 coding DNA: TGTGCCAGTAGTATAGGGATCTGGGTGGCCCAGTACTTC. As protein: CASSIGIWVAQYF.

As to this clone: Given a much more abundant clone one base away, this may be a read error. This chain uses TRBV4-1 with TRBJ1-2; TRBD1 is a possible D gene (5 bases). Trimming took 0 bases from V and 2 from J, leaving 13 bases between them. CDR3 length: 16 residues. Germline values: CDR1 MGHRA, CDR2 YSYEKL. The CDR3 loop is CASSQEGVRENYGYTF. The CDR3 DNA sequence: TGCGCCAGCAGCCAAGAAGGGGTCAGGGAAAACTATGGCTACACCTTC.

This chain uses TRBV18 with TRBJ2-7; 10 nucleotides agree with TRBD2. CDR1 KGHSH and CDR2 LQKENI come from the germline V gene. Trimming removed 1 base from V and 2 bases from J; junction bases left unmatched: 5. CDR3 size: 16 residues. The CDR3 sequence is CASSPLSAGGTYEQYF. As DNA, the CDR3 is TGTGCCAGCTCACCACTTTCAGCGGGAGGGACCTACGAGCAGTACTTC.

The chain employs TRBV2 and TRBJ1-5; tentatively, D is TRBD1 (5 bases). Germline lookup yields CDR1 SNHLY and CDR2 FYNNEI. The length of the CDR3 is 13 residues. Trimming removed 4 bases at V and 7 bases at J, with 11 bases between. CDR3 residues: CASSGEGTQPQHF. Here the CDR3 DNA reads TGTGCCAGCAGTGGGGAAGGGACCCAGCCCCAGCATTTT.

About this clone: A read error may be the cause here, since a much bigger clone is one base away. The same CDR3 arises from other DNA sequences in this sample as well. The J gene is TRBJ2-5, the V gene TRBV2; D unresolved. Looked up from germline, CDR1 is SNHLY and CDR2 is FYNNEI. V shed 3 bases and J shed 5 bases, with 4 bases lying between them. The CDR3 loop spans 11 amino acids. The CDR3 loop is CASSDWETQYF. The CDR3 region has the DNA TGTGCCAGCAGTGATTGGGAGACCCAGTACTTC.

This sequence joins TRBV6-1 and TRBJ1-5; D gene unclear. Germline V gives CDR1 MNHNS, CDR2 SASEGT. The CDR3 has 14 residues. The V and J ends lost 6 bases and 7 bases respectively, with 16 bases between them. CDR3 amino acids: CASSPSTVGQPQHF. The CDR3 coding sequence is TGTGCCAGCAGCCCTTCGACGGTTGGGCAGCCCCAGCATTTT.

The rearrangement links TRBV5-6 to TRBJ1-2; no definite D call. Looked up from germline, CDR1 is SGHDT and CDR2 is YYEEEE. The CDR3 is made up of 13 amino acids. The V and J ends lost 0 bases and 8 bases respectively, with 11 bases between them. For the CDR3, the DNA is TGTGCCAGCAGCTTGGGGCGGCCGGGGGGCTACACCTTC. It codes for CASSLGRPGGYTF.

V is TRBV7-9 and J is TRBJ2-1; D call uncertain. Trimming pared 6 bases from V and 6 bases from J, leaving 6 bases between. Germline V CDR1 and CDR2: SEHNR, FQNEAQ (reference sequence). There are 11 residues in the CDR3. CDR3 protein: CASSRSNEQFF. The CDR3 DNA follows: TGTGCCAGCAGTCGTTCCAATGAGCAGTTCTTC.

This clone appeared once. The junction departs from germline at one end; a sequencing error may be responsible. This chain joins TRBV7-9 and TRBJ2-2; D possibly uses TRBD1 or TRBD2 (5 bases each). Germline CDR1 and CDR2: SEHNR and FQNEAQ (reference sequence). The CDR3 spans 13 residues. CDR3 amino acids: CASNLGTTGELFF. CDR3 nucleotides: TGTGCCAGCAACTTAGGGACCACCGGGGAGCTGTTTTTT.

This rearrangement joins TRBV19 to TRBJ1-5; possible D gene TRBD1, 6 bases. CDR1 is LNHDA, CDR2 SQIVND, per germline (reference sequence). The CDR3 sequence is 14 residues long. Trimming took off 5 bases at V and 1 base at J, with 9 bases between the two ends. The CDR3 DNA follows: TGTGCCAGTAGTGTGGACAGCAGCAATCAGCCCCAGCATTTT. This codes for CASSVDSSNQPQHF.